What follows describes a single T cell receptor beta chain. Its antigen is currently unknown. This CDR3 is built from 17 residues. The germline V and J ends were trimmed by 1 base and 3 bases, with 18 bases remaining between them. Germline V gene sequence: CDR1 MGHRA, CDR2 YSYEKL. The data belong to a study of vaccination and CD4 T cells after COVID-19. Cultured CD4+ T cells had their DNA profiled by the Oncomine TCR Beta short-read assay. The genomic DNA was obtained from cultured CD4+ T cells by extraction with the QIAamp micro DNA kit. TCRdb re-analysed the PCR reads in MiXCR, keeping a single row per CDR3 protein. The sample carries some 15,000 distinct CDR3 sequences, just under 55% recorded once. Documented time point: late sampling 161 to 241 days after vaccination in a few convalescent patients. The sample's treatment: roughly ten-day PBMC culture with coronavirus spike peptide pools or control peptides (ViraFEST assay). Peptide-pool expansion of antigen-specific T cells preceded TCR sequencing in ViraFEST. When 10 days of culture had elapsed, CD4+ T cells were isolated by negative selection.

The TCR originated in a human donor who had recovered from COVID-19. Material: CD4+ T cells from blood, cultured in vitro, obtained about 7 months after SARS-CoV-2 vaccination. V gene TRBV4-1 combines with J gene TRBJ1-2; D perhaps matches TRBD1 (5 bases). CDR3 in amino acids: CASSQVLTPGTDYGYTF. In nucleotides, the CDR3 is TGCGCCAGCAGCCAAGTTTTGACCCCCGGGACGGACTATGGCTACACCTTC.